The entry below gives a single TCR beta chain sequence along with its context. TCRdb keeps only in-frame clones here, not all; method: immunoSEQ multiplex PCR. The data show approximately 90,000 clones, around 96% seen once. These data originate in a study of technical replicates of blood from several donors. The length of the CDR3 is 14 residues. V was trimmed by 6 bases and J by 1 base, leaving 10 bases between them. Germline loops: CDR1 KGHSH, CDR2 LQKENI. The J gene is TRBJ1-5, the V gene TRBV18; possible D gene TRBD1, 6 bases. The specimen was T cells isolated from PBMCs. The sequence derives from a human donor in good health. CDR3 sequence reads: CASSEQGSNQPQHF. The CDR3 nucleotides are TGTGCCAGCTCGGAACAGGGCAGCAATCAGCCCCAGCATTTT.